This TCR beta chain was captured by sequencing in a study of cytomegalovirus exposure and HLA in healthy donors. The CDR3 is 15 amino acids. CDR1 and CDR2 (germline): SEHNR, FQNEAQ (reference sequence). The V segment lost 5 bases and the J segment 8 bases; nucleotides outside the gene matches: 7. PCR involved 60 Vbeta and 13 Jbeta primers. Generated by immunoSEQ multiplex PCR, the TCRdb table keeps only in-frame clones and is missing some. The repertoire holds roughly 100,000 clones, around 78% seen once, with 5.6% in the top ten. The chain combines TRBV7-9 with TRBJ1-4; 11 nucleotides line up with TRBD1. This TCR was recovered from a male donor in good health and CMV-seronegative. The specimen sequenced was PBMCs. CDR3 residues: CASSPTGQGAEKLFF. The CDR3 region has the DNA TGTGCCAGCAGCCCTACAGGACAGGGGGCGGAAAAACTGTTTTTT.